The T cell receptor beta chain under discussion was sequenced for a study of identical twins. TCRdb recomputed calls from the 5' RACE reads with MiXCR, one row per CDR3 protein. This table has 130,000 to 150,000 distinct CDR3 sequences, around 3.5% appearing once. The CDR3 consists of 16 residues. The V gene end was trimmed by 0 bases and the J gene end by 6 bases; junction bases not matched to a gene: 6. Germline V CDR1 and CDR2: LNHNV, YYDKDF (reference sequence). Ten or more counts support this clonotype. This chain uses TRBV15 with TRBJ2-3; 10 nucleotides match TRBD2. The receptor's source is a man between 18 and 29 years old in good health. What was sequenced was memory T cells sorted from blood. The CDR3 loop is CATSRESGRALDTQYF. The CDR3 coding sequence is TGTGCCACCAGCAGAGAGAGCGGGAGGGCCCTCGATACGCAGTATTTT.